Each of the 24 T cell receptor beta chains below was sequenced from the same sample in a study of shared clonotypes between healthy human individuals. Method: immunoSEQ multiplex PCR; TCRdb's copy keeps in-frame clones and lacks some. The repertoire holds 2 million to 2.5 million clones, under 97% seen once, with less than 0.15% in the top ten. Sequencing used naive CD4+ T cells sorted from blood. Regarding subset: CD45RA+ positively selected. These receptors were collected from a man aged 18 to 29 in good health.

The chain recombines TRBV5-6 with TRBJ1-1, with no clear D. CDR3 length: 13 residues. The V gene's germline CDR1 is SGHDT and CDR2 YYEEEE. The V end was cut by 4 bases, the J end by 10 bases, with 17 bases between. This CDR3 reads CASSPRGRGIAFF. In DNA form, the CDR3 reads TGTGCCAGCAGCCCCCGGGGTCGAGGGATAGCTTTCTTT.

The chain couples TRBV5-1 to TRBJ2-3, with 10 bases lining up with TRBD2. The CDR3 is made up of 15 amino acids. The trim removed 4 bases at V and 6 bases at J, leaving 8 bases unmatched. The germline V gene encodes CDR1 SGHRS and CDR2 YFSETQ. The CDR3 nucleotides are TGCGCCAGCAGCGAACCGAGCGGGGGGGCCGATACGCAGTATTTT. Encoded protein: CASSEPSGGADTQYF.

The rearrangement uses TRBV6-6 and TRBJ1-2; perhaps TRBD1 as D (6 bases). CDR1 is MNHNY, CDR2 SVGAGI, per germline (reference sequence). The CDR3 sequence is 13 residues long. Trimming pared 3 bases from V and 7 bases from J, leaving 12 bases between. This CDR3 reads CASSYGQSSGYTF. The CDR3 DNA follows: TGTGCCAGCAGTTATGGACAGTCAAGTGGCTACACCTTC.

This chain connects TRBV5-3 to TRBJ2-1, with 7 bases matching TRBD1. TRBV5-3 is given ORF status, its function remaining uncertain. The J segment lost 4 bases and the V segment lost 10 bases, leaving 11 bases of the junction unmatched. The CDR3 is 14 residues long. CDR3 sequence: CAPERTGDYNEQFF. In DNA, the CDR3 is TGTGCCCCGGAGCGGACAGGAGATTACAATGAGCAGTTCTTC.

The rearrangement links TRBV5-1 to TRBJ2-7; the D call may be TRBD1 or TRBD2 (5 bases each). Germline V gene data show CDR1 as SGHRS and CDR2 as YFSETQ. CDR3 length: 15 amino acids. V lost 2 bases to trimming and J lost 7 bases, with 19 bases between them. The CDR3 DNA follows: TGCGCCAGCAGCTTTGAACCCGGGACGCAAGGAGAGCAGTACTTC. Residues: CASSFEPGTQGEQYF.

The gene calls are TRBV6-1 and TRBJ2-7, with a possible D match to TRBD1 (6 bases). Per the germline V gene, CDR1 is MNHNS and CDR2 is SASEGT. The CDR3 runs 13 residues. The ends were cut back, 1 base at V and 8 bases at J, with 12 bases in the middle. This CDR3 is CASSEEGGAKQYF. The CDR3 bases are TGTGCCAGCAGTGAAGAAGGGGGAGCGAAGCAGTACTTC.

V gene TRBV27 combines with J gene TRBJ2-6; 8 bases line up with TRBD1. The CDR3 loop spans 16 amino acids. Losses at the gene ends were 2 bases for V and 2 bases for J; bases not matched to a gene: 2. Looked up from germline, CDR1 is MNHEY and CDR2 is SMNVEV (reference sequence). CDR3 region: CASSLTGGAGANVLTF. The CDR3 DNA reads TGTGCCAGCAGTTTAACAGGGGGAGCTGGGGCCAACGTCCTGACTTTC. The whole variable domain, remainder taken from reference TRBV27 and TRBJ2-6, is EAQVTQNPRYLITVTGKKLTVTCSQNMNHEYMSWYRQDPGLGLRQIYYSMNVEVTDKGDVPEGYKVSRKEKRNFPLILESPSPNQTSLYFCASSLTGGAGANVLTFGAGSRLTVL.

This clone was counted a single time. The genes are TRBV19 and TRBJ2-1; 7 bases match TRBD1. Germline V gene lookup returns CDR1 LNHDA and CDR2 SQIVND (reference sequence). There are 14 residues in the CDR3. Trimming removed 5 bases from V and 6 bases from J; junction bases left unmatched: 7. CDR3 nucleotide sequence: TGTGCCAGTAGTGCTCGACAGGGTCGCAATGAGCAGTTCTTC. This gives the protein CASSARQGRNEQFF.

The chain combines TRBV29-1 with TRBJ2-7, with 8 bases aligning to TRBD1. With V trimmed by 6 bases and J by 0 bases, 7 bases remained unmatched. The CDR3 length is 14 residues. Looked up from germline, CDR1 is SQVTM and CDR2 is ANQGSEA. CDR3 in amino acids: CSVSGGTSSYEQYF. The CDR3 bases are TGCAGCGTGTCAGGGGGCACAAGCTCCTACGAGCAGTACTTC.

About this clone itself: The sample has other DNA sequences that encode this CDR3 too. The J gene is TRBJ2-7, the V gene TRBV5-1, with D perhaps TRBD1 (6 bases). V was trimmed by 2 bases and J by 1 base, leaving 10 bases between them. Per germline, CDR1 SGHRS and CDR2 YFSETQ. The CDR3 has 14 residues. Here the CDR3 reads CASSFRDTSYEQYF. The CDR3, as DNA: TGCGCCAGCAGCTTCCGGGACACATCCTACGAGCAGTACTTC.

The chain couples TRBV2 to TRBJ1-1; unclear D gene. The germline gives CDR1 SNHLY, CDR2 FYNNEI. The V end was cut by 4 bases, the J end by 0 bases, with 9 bases between. The CDR3 totals 14 residues. The CDR3, as DNA: TGTGCCAGCAGTGGGGCCCGAGTGAACACTGAAGCTTTCTTT. Its translation: CASSGARVNTEAFF.

V and J are TRBV6-5 and TRBJ1-1; no clear D gene. Germline lookup yields CDR1 MNHEY and CDR2 SVGAGI. V was clipped by 0 bases and J by 0 bases, with 11 bases between them. The CDR3 is made up of 16 amino acids. The CDR3 reads CASSYSIVGMNTEAFF. In DNA, the CDR3 is TGTGCCAGCAGTTACTCGATCGTCGGCATGAACACTGAAGCTTTCTTT.

Only one count was recorded for this clone. The rearrangement links TRBV6-5 to TRBJ2-1, with 7 bases fitting TRBD2. The ends lost 9 bases at V and 8 bases at J; junction bases unmatched: 16. This CDR3 spans 15 amino acids. Germline V gives CDR1 MNHEY, CDR2 SVGAGI. The CDR3 spells CASAASGIAPHEQFF. The CDR3 nucleotides read TGTGCCAGTGCTGCCAGCGGGATCGCCCCCCATGAGCAGTTCTTC.

The gene calls are TRBV6-6 and TRBJ1-3; unclear D gene. The V gene's germline CDR1 is MNHNY and CDR2 SVGAGI (reference sequence). The CDR3 has 13 amino acids. Deletions cut 6 bases from V and 3 bases from J, with 9 bases between. The CDR3 is CASSLSGGNTIYF. DNA of the CDR3: TGTGCCAGCAGCTTGAGCGGTGGAAACACCATATATTTT.

This chain links TRBV10-3 with TRBJ2-7, with 9 bases that match TRBD1. The CDR3 totals 14 residues. Germline CDR1 reads ENHRY; CDR2 reads SYGVKD. V was clipped by 3 bases and J by 6 bases; unmatched bases: 6. CDR3 loop: CAISDGTGPGEQYF. In DNA form, the CDR3 reads TGTGCCATCAGTGACGGGACAGGGCCCGGCGAGCAGTACTTC.

The rearrangement links TRBV19 to TRBJ1-2, with unresolved D. The germline gives CDR1 LNHDA, CDR2 SQIVND (reference sequence). The CDR3 is 11 residues long. V was clipped by 5 bases and J by 8 bases, with 9 bases between them. For the CDR3, the DNA is TGTGCCAGTAGTCTGGAGGGAGGCTACACCTTC. Translation: CASSLEGGYTF.

The chain is built from TRBV7-2 and TRBJ2-1, with 10 bases identical to TRBD1. CDR3 size: 16 residues. The V segment lost 4 bases and the J segment 4 bases; nucleotides outside the gene matches: 7. Germline CDR1 reads SGHTA; CDR2 reads FQGNSA. The CDR3 region is CASSWTGTGAYNEQFF. CDR3 DNA: TGTGCCAGCAGCTGGACCGGGACAGGGGCTTACAATGAGCAGTTCTTC. Supplemented by reference TRBV7-2 and TRBJ2-1, the full variable domain reads GAGVSQSPSNKVTEKGKDVELRCDPISGHTALYWYRQSLGQGLEFLIYFQGNSAPDKSGLPSDRFSAERTGGSVSTLTIQRTQQEDSAVYLCASSWTGTGAYNEQFFGPGTRLTVL.

The chain joins TRBV9 to TRBJ2-4, with TRBD2 identical over 10 bases. V trimming: 0 bases; J trimming: 6 bases; junction bases outside the gene matches: 6. CDR3 length: 16 residues. Germline assignment: CDR1 SGDLS and CDR2 YYNGEE. The DNA for the CDR3 is TGTGCCAGCAGCGTAGACCCTAGCGGGAGTGGAAACATTCAGTACTTC. Residues: CASSVDPSGSGNIQYF.

The chain joins TRBV5-1 to TRBJ1-2; weak D call: TRBD1 (6 bases). The V end lost 4 bases, the J end lost 3 bases, and 13 bases lay between the germline ends. From germline, CDR1 is SGHRS and CDR2 YFSETQ. This CDR3 comprises 14 residues. CDR3 in DNA: TGCGCCAGCAGCCGAGGGGGTAGTTACTATGGCTACACCTTC. Translated: CASSRGGSYYGYTF.

This sequence joins TRBV25-1 and TRBJ2-7, with D perhaps matching TRBD1 (6 bases). Trimming took 1 base from V and 5 from J, leaving 15 bases between them. The CDR3 runs 15 residues. Germline V gene data show CDR1 as MGHDK and CDR2 as SYGVNS. The CDR3 region is CASSESLVGAHEQYF. Written as DNA, the CDR3 is TGTGCCAGCAGTGAATCTTTGGTGGGGGCCCACGAGCAGTACTTC.

J is TRBJ2-5 and V is TRBV5-6; possibly TRBD1 for D (6 bases). This CDR3 comprises 16 residues. Germline lookup yields CDR1 SGHDT and CDR2 YYEEEE. Trimming left V 5 bases short and J 5 bases short, with 22 bases between. Here the CDR3 reads CASSRLQGGNRETQYF. Written as DNA, the CDR3 is TGTGCCAGCAGTAGGCTACAGGGCGGAAATAGGGAGACCCAGTACTTC.

CDR3: CASSPGQENYEQYF. In DNA form, the CDR3 reads TGTGCCAGCTCACCAGGGCAGGAAAACTACGAGCAGTACTTC. The genes are TRBV18 and TRBJ2-7; D is undetermined. The germline CDR1 and CDR2 sequences are KGHSH and LQKENI. This CDR3 has 14 amino acids. Trimming removed 2 bases at V and 3 bases at J, with 11 bases between. The complete variable domain, with remaining parts taken from reference TRBV18 and TRBJ2-7, reads NAGVMQNPRHLVRRRGQEARLRCSPMKGHSHVYWYRQLPEEGLKFMVYLQKENIIDESGMPKERFSAEFPKEGPSILRIQQVVRGDSAAYFCASSPGQENYEQYFGPGTRLTVT.

The V gene is TRBV4-1, the J gene TRBJ1-6; D perhaps matches TRBD1 (6 bases). CDR1 is MGHRA, CDR2 YSYEKL, per germline. This CDR3 contains 15 residues. V was trimmed by 0 bases and J by 10 bases, leaving 13 bases between them. The CDR3 sequence is CASSQDQGSGSPLHF. The DNA for the CDR3 is TGCGCCAGCAGCCAAGATCAGGGGTCGGGGTCACCCCTCCACTTT.

The gene calls are TRBV2 and TRBJ1-1, with D perhaps matching TRBD1 (6 bases). This CDR3 is built from 14 residues. CDR1 is SNHLY and CDR2 is FYNNEI in the germline V gene. V was shortened by 5 bases and J by 4 bases, with 14 bases between the two germline ends. CDR3 bases: TGTGCCAGCAGTAGTAAAGGGGGAACCACTGAAGCTTTCTTT. This codes for CASSSKGGTTEAFF.